The 26 T cell receptor beta chains below were found in one sample sequenced in a study of shared clonotypes between healthy human individuals. Sequencing used immunoSEQ multiplex PCR; TCRdb keeps in-frame clones, though not all of them. Counted here are a few million clones, approximately 93% occurring once; the ten biggest clones make up around 0.4%. Material for sequencing was naive CD4+ T cells from PBMCs. Noted subset: CD45RA+ positively selected. The receptors shown here come from a man between 18 and 29 years old in good health. Some clones in this sample may be carry-over from other donors' samples.

The chain carries TRBV20-1 and TRBJ1-3; 7 bases line up with TRBD1. Trimming removed 6 bases from V and 7 bases from J; junction bases left unmatched: 3. Germline V gene sequence: CDR1 DFQATT, CDR2 SNEGSKA (reference sequence). This CDR3 has 11 amino acids. As DNA, the CDR3 is TGCAGTGCGGCGACAGGGAACACCATATATTTT. Its translation is CSAATGNTIYF.

With regard to this clone: The same CDR3 can be traced to other DNA sequences in this sample. The gene calls are TRBV7-2 and TRBJ2-3; 7 bases align to TRBD1. Germline CDR1 reads SGHTA; CDR2 reads FQGNSA. V lost 1 base and J lost 6; bases outside the gene matches: 4. This CDR3 has 14 residues. The CDR3 nucleotides are TGTGCCAGCAGCTTAGGACAGGGTTCGGATACGCAGTATTTT. Protein: CASSLGQGSDTQYF. The full variable domain, in which reference TRBV7-2 and TRBJ2-3 provide the parts outside the CDR3, is GAGVSQSPSNKVTEKGKDVELRCDPISGHTALYWYRQSLGQGLEFLIYFQGNSAPDKSGLPSDRFSAERTGGSVSTLTIQRTQQEDSAVYLCASSLGQGSDTQYFGPGTRLTVL.

This clone was recorded once. V gene TRBV28 combines with J gene TRBJ2-7, with D perhaps matching TRBD1 or TRBD2 (5 bases each). From germline, CDR1 is MDHEN and CDR2 SYDVKM. V lost 5 bases and J lost 3, with 17 bases in between. The CDR3 runs 15 residues. The CDR3 sequence is CASSPTGTVYYEQYF. CDR3 DNA sequence: TGTGCCAGCAGTCCTACCGGGACGGTATACTACGAGCAGTACTTC.

The chain is built from TRBV7-9 and TRBJ2-3; 7 bases match TRBD2. The CDR3 totals 19 residues. Germline CDR1 is SEHNR and CDR2 is FQNEAQ (reference sequence). V dropped 0 bases and J dropped 4; count of bases not matched to a gene: 16. CDR3 in DNA: TGTGCCAGCAGCTTAGCGGTTCACGGGGCGGGAGATGCGGCAGATACGCAGTATTTT. Translating it yields CASSLAVHGAGDAADTQYF.

The genes are TRBV5-1 and TRBJ2-1; D unclear. V lost 0 bases, J lost 0 bases, and 10 bases lay in between. CDR3 size: 16 residues. Germline CDR1 is SGHRS and CDR2 is YFSETQ. The CDR3 loop is CASSLDPRSSYNEQFF. The CDR3 nucleotides read TGCGCCAGCAGCTTGGATCCGCGGAGCTCCTACAATGAGCAGTTCTTC.

The rearrangement joins TRBV18 to TRBJ1-2, with D possibly being TRBD1 (6 bases). The CDR3 sequence is 16 residues long. V was pared by 0 bases and J by 5 bases, with 16 bases between. Germline V gene data show CDR1 as KGHSH and CDR2 as LQKENI. The CDR3 nucleotides read TGTGCCAGCTCACCACCAGAACAGGGAGAGAGGTATGGCTACACCTTC. Protein product: CASSPPEQGERYGYTF.

The J gene is TRBJ2-7, the V gene TRBV6-5; D could derive from TRBD1 or TRBD2 (5 bases each). The CDR3 covers 16 residues. The germline CDR1 and CDR2 sequences are MNHEY and SVGAGI. Between the trimmed V and J ends, which lost 4 bases and 2 bases, there was a span of 18 bases. Written as DNA, the CDR3 is TGTGCCAGCAGTTCACGGTCCGGGACGGCCGCCTACGAGCAGTACTTC. This encodes CASSSRSGTAAYEQYF.

Note on this clone: The same CDR3 arises from other DNA sequences in this sample as well. This rearrangement joins TRBV19 to TRBJ2-3; the D is unclear. Germline V gives CDR1 LNHDA, CDR2 SQIVND (reference sequence). V was trimmed by 3 bases and J by 2 bases, leaving 6 bases between them. CDR3 length: 13 residues. The CDR3 coding sequence is TGTGCCAGTAGTATTGGGGTCACAGATACGCAGTATTTT. Translated, it gives CASSIGVTDTQYF.

The chain has TRBV27 and TRBJ1-4, with D unresolved. The CDR3 loop spans 15 amino acids. CDR1 is MNHEY and CDR2 is SMNVEV in the germline V gene (reference sequence). Trimming took off 6 bases at V and 3 bases at J, with 14 bases between the two ends. DNA for the CDR3: TGTGCCAGCAGCCTCATCCGGGGAGCTAATGAAAAACTGTTTTTT. Translating gives CASSLIRGANEKLFF.

The rearrangement joins TRBV7-9 to TRBJ2-7, with 8 bases identical to TRBD1. V lost 5 bases to trimming and J lost 6 bases; unmatched junction nucleotides: 6. The CDR3 is made up of 13 amino acids. CDR1 is SEHNR and CDR2 is FQNEAQ in the germline V gene (reference sequence). The CDR3 coding sequence is TGTGCCAGCAGCCCGGGACAGGTAGGCGAGCAGTACTTC. Amino acid sequence: CASSPGQVGEQYF.

CDR3 in DNA: TGTGCCAGCAGCGCACTTAGGGGCTCCGGGGAGCTGTTTTTT. Its protein product is CASSALRGSGELFF. The rearrangement joins TRBV9 to TRBJ2-2, with D maybe TRBD1 (5 bases). CDR1 is SGDLS, CDR2 YYNGEE, per germline. Trimming pared 3 bases from V and 6 bases from J, leaving 12 bases between. The CDR3 covers 14 residues.

This clone was detected once. This chain connects TRBV11-3 to TRBJ2-1, with 9 bases fitting TRBD2. The CDR3 extends over 13 amino acids. From germline, CDR1 is SGHNT and CDR2 YENEEA. V shed 3 bases and J 11 bases; nucleotides not matched to a gene: 5. The CDR3 sequence: CASSLREGRQQFF. The CDR3 nucleotides are TGTGCCAGCAGCTTGCGGGAGGGCCGTCAGCAGTTCTTC.

The gene calls are TRBV7-9 and TRBJ2-2, with D possibly being TRBD2 (5 bases). Germline loops: CDR1 SEHNR, CDR2 FQNEAQ (reference sequence). The V gene lost 2 bases and the J gene lost 7 bases, with 14 bases spanning the gap. The CDR3 is made up of 15 amino acids. DNA of the CDR3: TGTGCCAGCAGCTTATTACGACTCGCGGGCGGGGAGCTGTTTTTT. It encodes CASSLLRLAGGELFF.

Details on this clone: The sample contains more than one DNA sequence encoding this CDR3. The chain carries TRBV29-1 and TRBJ1-5; tentative D call: TRBD1 (5 bases). Germline CDR1 reads SQVTM; CDR2 reads ANQGSEA. V was trimmed by 6 bases and J by 4 bases, leaving 10 bases between them. The CDR3 sequence is 12 residues long. In DNA, the CDR3 is TGCAGCGTCGGGGGGAAAAATCAGCCCCAGCATTTT. This gives the protein CSVGGKNQPQHF. Looking up the rest from reference TRBV29-1 and TRBJ1-5 gives the full variable domain: SAVISQKPSRDICQRGTSLTIQCQVDSQVTMMFWYRQQPGQSLTLIATANQGSEATYESGFVIDKFPISRPNLTFSTLTVSNMSPEDSSIYLCSVGGKNQPQHFGDGTRLSIL.

V gene TRBV5-1 combines with J gene TRBJ1-6; D gene unclear. Germline CDR1 SGHRS, CDR2 YFSETQ. The germline V and J ends were trimmed by 0 bases and 6 bases, with 10 bases remaining between them. The length of the CDR3 is 15 residues. In nucleotides, the CDR3 is TGCGCCAGCAGCTTGGAGGGAGGTGGTAATTCACCCCTCCACTTT. Protein sequence: CASSLEGGGNSPLHF. The full variable domain, in which reference TRBV5-1 and TRBJ1-6 provide the parts outside the CDR3, is KAGVTQTPRYLIKTRGQQVTLSCSPISGHRSVSWYQQTPGQGLQFLFEYFSETQRNKGNFPGRFSGRQFSNSRSEMNVSTLELGDSALYLCASSLEGGGNSPLHFGNGTRLTVT.

V gene TRBV19 combines with J gene TRBJ2-7, with 12 bases lining up with TRBD2. Germline assignment: CDR1 LNHDA and CDR2 SQIVND (reference sequence). CDR3 length equals 14 residues. After removal of 6 bases from V and 4 bases from J, the junction contained 4 bases not matched to a gene. The CDR3 nucleotides read TGTGCCAGTAGAAGGACTAGCGGGGAGTACGAGCAGTACTTC. It translates to CASRRTSGEYEQYF. Full variable domain (missing parts from reference TRBV19 and TRBJ2-7): DGGITQSPKYLFRKEGQNVTLSCEQNLNHDAMYWYRQDPGQGLRLIYYSQIVNDFQKGDIAEGYSVSREKKESFPLTVTSAQKNPTAFYLCASRRTSGEYEQYFGPGTRLTVT.

The chain recombines TRBV29-1 with TRBJ2-6, with D hard to call. V lost 0 bases, J lost 4 bases, and 7 bases lay in between. Germline values: CDR1 SQVTM, CDR2 ANQGSEA. CDR3 length: 14 residues. The CDR3 reads CSVEENRGANVLTF. CDR3 coding DNA: TGCAGCGTTGAAGAGAACCGGGGGGCCAACGTCCTGACTTTC.

The chain has TRBV11-2 and TRBJ2-3; D not resolved. The CDR3 runs to 12 residues. Germline V gene sequence: CDR1 SGHAT, CDR2 FQNNGV. V lost 3 bases to trimming and J lost 1 base, with 2 bases between them. The CDR3 protein is CASSFRTDTQYF. CDR3 in DNA: TGTGCCAGCAGCTTCCGCACAGATACGCAGTATTTT.

Of note for this clone: Different DNA sequences within this sample yield the same CDR3. The chain links TRBV6-5 to TRBJ1-3; no definite D call. V lost 7 bases and J lost 0, with 4 bases in between. Germline CDR1 and CDR2: MNHEY and SVGAGI. The CDR3 has 12 amino acids. This chain's CDR3 is CASKSSGNTIYF. CDR3 in DNA: TGTGCCAGCAAGAGCTCTGGAAACACCATATATTTT.

The V and J genes are TRBV19 and TRBJ1-4; D is perhaps TRBD1 (6 bases). The ends were cut back, 3 bases at V and 8 bases at J, with 13 bases in the middle. From germline, CDR1 is LNHDA and CDR2 SQIVND (reference sequence). The CDR3 consists of 14 residues. DNA of the CDR3: TGTGCCAGTAGTATCCAGGGGAGGAACGAAAAACTGTTTTTT. Its protein product is CASSIQGRNEKLFF.

The gene calls are TRBV4-2 and TRBJ1-1; D is ambiguous. The germline V gene has CDR1 LGHNA and CDR2 YNFKEQ. V was pared by 4 bases and J by 0 bases, with 6 bases between. CDR3 size: 13 residues. DNA of the CDR3: TGTGCCAGCAGCCCTCCTTTGAACACTGAAGCTTTCTTT. This encodes CASSPPLNTEAFF.

This rearrangement joins TRBV10-2 to TRBJ2-5, with D unresolved. V shed 4 bases and J shed 5 bases, with 8 bases lying between them. Germline assignment: CDR1 WSHSY and CDR2 SAAADI. The length of the CDR3 is 12 residues. This CDR3 is CASSGFRETQYF. CDR3 sequence (DNA): TGCGCCAGCAGTGGTTTCCGGGAGACCCAGTACTTC.

The V call is TRBV28, the J call TRBJ2-7; 7 bases align to TRBD2. Unmatched junction bases numbered 12, after V lost 5 bases and J lost 2 bases. CDR1 is MDHEN, CDR2 SYDVKM, per germline. The CDR3 extends over 16 amino acids. As DNA, the CDR3 is TGTGCCAGCAGTCTCGGACCTGGGGGGAGGGCCTACGAGCAGTACTTC. The encoded protein is CASSLGPGGRAYEQYF.

This clone was seen once. This chain uses TRBV29-1 with TRBJ1-2; TRBD1 matches at 9 bases. From germline, CDR1 is SQVTM and CDR2 ANQGSEA. Germline trimming cut 4 bases from V and 7 bases from J; bases unmatched to any gene: 1. The CDR3 contains 11 residues. As DNA, the CDR3 is TGCAGCGTTGGGACAGGGGCTGGCTACACCTTC. It yields the protein CSVGTGAGYTF.

CDR3 sequence: CASSLADIMNTEAFF. The CDR3, as DNA: TGCGCCAGCAGCTTGGCGGACATCATGAACACTGAAGCTTTCTTT. The chain combines TRBV5-1 with TRBJ1-1; D might be TRBD1 (5 bases). Germline CDR1 and CDR2: SGHRS and YFSETQ. V lost 0 bases and J lost 0, with 9 bases in between. The CDR3 length is 15 residues.

This clone was observed a single time. The chain carries TRBV28 and TRBJ1-3, with D unclear. The germline CDR1 and CDR2 sequences are MDHEN and SYDVKM. Trimming took off 1 base at V and 0 bases at J, with 7 bases between the two ends. The CDR3 is 15 amino acids. The CDR3: CASSLLRGSGNTIYF. CDR3 in DNA: TGTGCCAGCAGTTTATTACGGGGCTCTGGAAACACCATATATTTT.